This passage covers 3 T cell receptor beta chains from one sample sequenced in a study of post-analysis software for immune sequencing data. Prepared libraries of TCR beta cDNA carried unique molecular identifiers. TCRdb called the PCR reads again in MiXCR, with one record for every CDR3 protein. Of about 430,000 distinct CDR3 sequences in the sample, 39% were seen once. Regarding the study as a whole: In patients, TRBV5-6, TRBV5-1 and TRBV20-1 belonged to roughly 5 TRBV segments found more frequently than in controls.

Antigens for these TCRs are unknown. Sequencing used blood. These receptors came from a girl aged 2 to 10 with multiple sclerosis.

The J gene is TRBJ2-5, the V gene TRBV7-3; D is tentatively TRBD1 or TRBD2 (5 bases each). Germline CDR1 and CDR2: SGHTA and FQGTGA. V lost 2 bases to trimming and J lost 11 bases, with 18 bases between them. This CDR3 is built from 14 residues. CDR3 region: CASSLLGQGEEQYF. The CDR3 DNA is TGTGCCAGCAGCTTATTAGGGCAGGGAGAAGAGCAGTACTTC.

The chain uses TRBV25-1 and TRBJ2-3; D is ambiguous. V was trimmed by 9 bases and J by 2 bases, leaving 18 bases between them. The germline V gene has CDR1 MGHDK and CDR2 SYGVNS. The CDR3 loop spans 15 amino acids. The CDR3 loop reads CASSWGWLDTDTQYF. The CDR3 DNA follows: TGTGCCAGTAGTTGGGGTTGGTTGGACACAGATACGCAGTATTTT.

The V and J genes are TRBV28 and TRBJ1-1; a possible D gene is TRBD1 (5 bases). CDR1 MDHEN and CDR2 SYDVKM come from the germline V gene. CDR3 length: 15 amino acids. Trimming left V 2 bases short and J 5 bases short, with 15 bases between. CDR3 sequence: CASSLLLRGGTEAFF. DNA of the CDR3: TGTGCCAGCAGTTTACTACTGAGGGGTGGGACTGAAGCTTTCTTT.